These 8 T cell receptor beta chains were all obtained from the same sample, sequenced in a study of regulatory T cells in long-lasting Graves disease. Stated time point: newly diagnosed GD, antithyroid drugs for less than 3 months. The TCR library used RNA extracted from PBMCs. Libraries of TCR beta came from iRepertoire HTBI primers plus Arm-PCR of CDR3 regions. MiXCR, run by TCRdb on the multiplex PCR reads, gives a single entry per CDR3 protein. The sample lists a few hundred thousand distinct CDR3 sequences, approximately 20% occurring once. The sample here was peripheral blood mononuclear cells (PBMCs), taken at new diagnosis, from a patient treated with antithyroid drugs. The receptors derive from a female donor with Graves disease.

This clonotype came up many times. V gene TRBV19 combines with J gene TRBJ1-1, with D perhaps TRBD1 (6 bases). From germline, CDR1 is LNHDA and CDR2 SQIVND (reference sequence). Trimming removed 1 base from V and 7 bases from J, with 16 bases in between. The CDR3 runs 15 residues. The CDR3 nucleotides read TGTGCCAGTAGTATAGGTGGAGGACAGAGTAGTGAAGCTTTCTTT. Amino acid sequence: CASSIGGGQSSEAFF.

CDR3 residues: CATSRDGFETGYEQYF. CDR3 sequence (DNA): TGTGCCACCAGCAGAGATGGGTTTGAGACAGGGTACGAGCAGTACTTC. The rearrangement uses TRBV15 and TRBJ2-7; 7 bases fit TRBD1. The V segment lost 0 bases and the J segment 4 bases; nucleotides outside the gene matches: 9. Looked up from germline, CDR1 is LNHNV and CDR2 is YYDKDF (reference sequence). This CDR3 is built from 16 residues.

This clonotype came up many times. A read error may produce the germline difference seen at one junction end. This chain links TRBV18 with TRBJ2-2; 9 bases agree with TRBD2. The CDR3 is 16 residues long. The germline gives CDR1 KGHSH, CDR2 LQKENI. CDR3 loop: CASSPLAGKITGELFF. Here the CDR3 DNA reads TGTGCCAGCTCACCCCTAGCGGGGAAGATCACCGGCGAGCTGTTTTTT.

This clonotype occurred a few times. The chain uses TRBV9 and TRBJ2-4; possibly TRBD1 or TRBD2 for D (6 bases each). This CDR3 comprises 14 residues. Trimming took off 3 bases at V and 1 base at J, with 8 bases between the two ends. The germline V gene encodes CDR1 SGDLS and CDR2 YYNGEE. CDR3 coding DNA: TGTGCCAGCAGCGCGGGGGCCGCCAAAAACATTCAGTACTTC. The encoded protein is CASSAGAAKNIQYF. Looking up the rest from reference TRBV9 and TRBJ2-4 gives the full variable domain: DSGVTQTPKHLITATGQRVTLRCSPRSGDLSVYWYQQSLDQGLQFLIQYYNGEERAKGNILERFSAQQFPDLHSELNLSSLELGDSALYFCASSAGAAKNIQYFGAGTRLSVL.

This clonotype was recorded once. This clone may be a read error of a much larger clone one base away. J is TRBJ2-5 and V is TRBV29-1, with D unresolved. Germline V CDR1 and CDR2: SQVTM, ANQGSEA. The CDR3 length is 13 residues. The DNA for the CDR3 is TGCAGCGTCCACCCGGCGATTAAAGAGGCCCAGTACTTC. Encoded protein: CSVHPAIKEAQYF. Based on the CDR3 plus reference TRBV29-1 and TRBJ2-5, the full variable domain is SAVISQKPSRDICQRGTSLTIQCQVDSQVTMMFWYRQQPGQSLTLIATANQGSEATYESGFVIDKFPISRPNLTFSTLTVSNMSPEDSSIYLCSVHPAIKEAQYFGPGTRLLVL.

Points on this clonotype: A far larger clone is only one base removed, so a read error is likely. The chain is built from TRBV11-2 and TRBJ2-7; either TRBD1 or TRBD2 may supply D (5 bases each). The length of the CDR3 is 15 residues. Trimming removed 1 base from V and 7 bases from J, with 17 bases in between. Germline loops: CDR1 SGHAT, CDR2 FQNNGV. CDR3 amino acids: CASSLAGRVGNEQYF. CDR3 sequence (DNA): TGTGCCAGCAGCTTAGCAGGGAGAGTCGGCAATGAGCAGTACTTC. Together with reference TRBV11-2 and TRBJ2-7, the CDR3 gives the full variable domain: EAGVAQSPRYKIIEKRQSVAFWCNPISGHATLYWYQQILGQGPKLLIQFQNNGVVDDSQLPKDRFSAERLKGVDSTLKIQPAKLEDSAVYLCASSLAGRVGNEQYFGPGTRLTVT.

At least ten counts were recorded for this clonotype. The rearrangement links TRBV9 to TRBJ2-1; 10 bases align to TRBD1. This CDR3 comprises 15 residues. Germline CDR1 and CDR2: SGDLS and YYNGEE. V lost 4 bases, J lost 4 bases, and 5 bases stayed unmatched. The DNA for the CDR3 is TGTGCCAGCAGCTCCCGGACAGGGGGATACAATGAGCAGTTCTTC. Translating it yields CASSSRTGGYNEQFF.

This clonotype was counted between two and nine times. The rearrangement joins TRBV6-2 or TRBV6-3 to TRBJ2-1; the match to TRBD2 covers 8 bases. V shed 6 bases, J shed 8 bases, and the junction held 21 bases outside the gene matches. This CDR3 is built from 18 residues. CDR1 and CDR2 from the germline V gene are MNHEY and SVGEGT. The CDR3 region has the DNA TGTGCCAGCAGGAAGGGGCTAGCGGGTAAGGGGTATATAGATGAGCAGTTCTTC. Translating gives CASRKGLAGKGYIDEQFF.